This TCR beta chain emerged from a study of shared T cell receptors in the human thymus. TCRdb's table, derived via immunoSEQ multiplex PCR, lists solely in-frame clones and lacks some. The sample yields approximately 580,000 clones, around 78% seen once. Germline CDR1 and CDR2: MNHNY and SVGAGI (reference sequence). CDR3 size: 14 residues. J gave up 12 bases and V 8 bases, and 13 bases lay outside the gene matches. This clone was seen only once. The data were also submitted as part of a second study, on human thymus T cells. Turning to that study: Surgeons resected thymus tissue during corrective heart surgery. Apparent bias marked the V and J gene usage of thymic and blood repertoires. Thymic repertoires of unrelated individuals were reported in related research to overlap highly.

The TCR originated in a boy under two years old with a congenital heart defect. V usage is TRBV6-6 and J usage is TRBJ2-1; TRBD2 matches at 10 bases. The source material was thymocytes. The CDR3 is CASGLAAAPGSQFF. In DNA form, the CDR3 reads TGTGCCAGCGGACTAGCGGCCGCTCCCGGGTCGCAGTTCTTC.